The 10 T cell receptor beta chains presented below share a single source sample, sequenced in a study of a mutant IDH1 vaccine in newly diagnosed glioma. These receptors have no known antigen. Using immunoSEQ multiplex PCR, the repertoire was profiled, and TCRdb retains in-frame clones only, with some absent. The sample has about 28,000 clones, 75% to 90% seen once. As for time point: week 5, during vaccination. Vaccinated patients received 300 ug of mutant IDH1 20-mer peptide per dose, with topical imiquimod. The sequencing here drew on peripheral blood mononuclear cells (PBMCs), taken from a glioma patient whose treatment included an IDH1 peptide vaccine. These TCRs come from a woman aged 40 to 50 with glioma. Some clones in this sample may be carry-over from other donors' samples.

This chain joins TRBV4-1 and TRBJ1-2; 8 nucleotides agree with TRBD1. CDR3 length: 12 amino acids. V trimming: 1 base; J trimming: 9 bases; junction bases outside the gene matches: 1. Germline V gene data show CDR1 as MGHRA and CDR2 as YSYEKL. CDR3 DNA sequence: TGCGCCAGCAGCCAAGGGACAGGGAGCTACACCTTC. Translation gives CASSQGTGSYTF.

The genes are TRBV27 and TRBJ1-4; perhaps TRBD1 as D (6 bases). Deletions cut 5 bases from V and 4 bases from J, with 23 bases between. The CDR3 is 18 amino acids. CDR1 is MNHEY and CDR2 is SMNVEV in the germline V gene (reference sequence). CDR3: CASSPSSGGPRGNEKLFF. CDR3 sequence (DNA): TGTGCCAGCAGTCCATCCTCCGGGGGCCCGCGGGGTAATGAAAAACTGTTTTTT.

The J gene is TRBJ2-7, the V gene TRBV20-1; D may be TRBD2 (6 bases). Germline V gives CDR1 DFQATT, CDR2 SNEGSKA (reference sequence). V was clipped by 6 bases and J by 7 bases, with 10 bases between them. The CDR3 length is 10 residues. CDR3 nucleotide sequence: TGCAGTGCCGGGGGACGTGAGCAGTACTTC. This codes for CSAGGREQYF.

The V and J genes are TRBV5-8 and TRBJ1-5, with TRBD1 as a possible D gene (5 bases). The CDR3 runs to 15 residues. Between the trimmed V and J ends, which lost 6 bases and 2 bases, there was a span of 15 bases. The V gene's germline CDR1 is SGHTS and CDR2 YDEGEE. The CDR3 region is CASTVPRVGNQPQHF. CDR3 nucleotide sequence: TGTGCCAGCACCGTCCCCAGGGTGGGCAATCAGCCCCAGCATTTT.

This rearrangement joins TRBV19 to TRBJ2-5, with 7 bases that match TRBD2. The junction had 4 bases not matched to a gene; V was cut back by 5 bases and J by 4 bases. The germline V gene encodes CDR1 LNHDA and CDR2 SQIVND (reference sequence). The CDR3 consists of 13 residues. The CDR3 reads CASSRGDLETQYF. CDR3 sequence (DNA): TGTGCCAGTAGTCGGGGGGACCTAGAGACCCAGTACTTC.

This rearrangement joins TRBV6-6 to TRBJ2-5; D ambiguous. The CDR3 totals 14 residues. Trimming removed 6 bases from V and 1 base from J, with 12 bases in between. Per germline, CDR1 MNHNY and CDR2 SVGAGI (reference sequence). CDR3 in amino acids: CASSPYRVQETQYF. For the CDR3, the DNA is TGTGCCAGCAGCCCTTACCGAGTCCAAGAGACCCAGTACTTC.

The V call is TRBV4-3, the J call TRBJ1-3; D ambiguous. CDR3 length: 15 residues. Germline CDR1 LGHNA, CDR2 YSLEER. V lost 0 bases and J lost 0, with 6 bases in between. CDR3 coding DNA: TGCGCCAGCAGCCAAGACGCCTACTCTGGAAACACCATATATTTT. Its protein is CASSQDAYSGNTIYF.

The J gene is TRBJ2-7, the V gene TRBV7-2; 14 bases align to TRBD2. The CDR3 runs to 19 residues. In germline, CDR1 is SGHTA, CDR2 FQGNSA. The J segment lost 2 bases and the V segment lost 6 bases, leaving 15 bases of the junction unmatched. CDR3: CASSRDRSRLAGGTYEQYF. DNA of the CDR3: TGTGCCAGCAGTCGGGACAGGTCTCGACTAGCGGGAGGGACCTACGAGCAGTACTTC.

There are a few counts of this clone. V usage is TRBV5-4 and J usage is TRBJ1-4, with D unclear. The CDR3 has 15 amino acids. CDR1 and CDR2 (germline): SGHNT, YYREEE (reference sequence). V was pared by 4 bases and J by 0 bases, with 10 bases between. The CDR3 region has the DNA TGTGCCAGCAGCGGGGATACTTCAACTAATGAAAAACTGTTTTTT. Translation gives CASSGDTSTNEKLFF. Looking up the rest from reference TRBV5-4 and TRBJ1-4 gives the full variable domain: ETGVTQSPTHLIKTRGQQVTLRCSSQSGHNTVSWYQQALGQGPQFIFQYYREEENGRGNFPPRFSGLQFPNYSSELNVNALELDDSALYLCASSGDTSTNEKLFFGSGTQLSVL.

The sample holds one count of this clone. The V and J genes are TRBV5-4 and TRBJ1-2, with a tentative D call TRBD1 (6 bases). CDR3 length equals 13 residues. The germline V and J ends were trimmed by 0 bases and 8 bases, with 11 bases remaining between them. The V gene's germline CDR1 is SGHNT and CDR2 YYREEE (reference sequence). The CDR3 here is CASSLALRGGYTF. The CDR3 bases are TGTGCCAGCAGCTTGGCCCTCAGGGGCGGCTACACCTTC.